This TCR beta chain was retrieved from a study of OX40 agonist ivuxolimab in advanced cancers. About the research overall: Of the participants, 40% had some prior anti-PD-1, anti-PD-L1 or anti-CTLA-4 therapy, which was allowed. Study findings and constraints: Clonal expansion by week 6 occurred in CD4+ and CD8+ blood T cells (at 0.1 to 3.0 mg/kg). Low normalized clonal expansion also occurred in some nonresponding patients. Antigen specificity was not determined for the expanded peripheral T cells.

The CDR3 spans 14 residues. Germline CDR1 and CDR2: SGHNT and YYREEE (reference sequence). J lost 1 base, V lost 6 bases, and 3 bases had no gene match. Of note for this clone: The antigen is not known.

Measured with immunoSEQ multiplex PCR; TCRdb has only the in-frame clones, and not every one. The data hold some 58,000 clones, with 90% to 95% observed a single time. The chain carries TRBV5-4 and TRBJ2-5, with TRBD2 matching 10 bases. The sequencing here drew on CD4+ or CD8+ T cells sorted from blood, taken in a trial of the OX40 agonist ivuxolimab. This TCR derives from an adult with an advanced solid tumor such as melanoma, head and neck, liver or kidney cancer. CDR3 protein: CASNVAGGQETQYF. CDR3 bases: TGTGCCAGCAATGTAGCGGGGGGCCAAGAGACCCAGTACTTC.